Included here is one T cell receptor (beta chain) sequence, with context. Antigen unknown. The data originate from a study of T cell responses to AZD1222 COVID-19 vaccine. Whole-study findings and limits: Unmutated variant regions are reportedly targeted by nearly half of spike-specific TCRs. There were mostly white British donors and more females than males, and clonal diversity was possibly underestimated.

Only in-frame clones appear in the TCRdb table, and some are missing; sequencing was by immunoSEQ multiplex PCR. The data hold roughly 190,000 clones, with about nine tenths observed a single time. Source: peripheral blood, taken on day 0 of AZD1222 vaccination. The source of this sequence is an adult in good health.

The chain's CDR3 is CASSGGGQPQHF. The CDR3 region has the DNA TGTGCCAGTAGTGGAGGGGGTCAGCCCCAGCATTTT. The J gene is TRBJ1-5, the V gene TRBV19; D is perhaps TRBD1 (6 bases). The CDR3 covers 12 residues. The germline CDR1 and CDR2 sequences are LNHDA and SQIVND (reference sequence). Deletions cut 5 bases from V and 6 bases from J, with 8 bases between.